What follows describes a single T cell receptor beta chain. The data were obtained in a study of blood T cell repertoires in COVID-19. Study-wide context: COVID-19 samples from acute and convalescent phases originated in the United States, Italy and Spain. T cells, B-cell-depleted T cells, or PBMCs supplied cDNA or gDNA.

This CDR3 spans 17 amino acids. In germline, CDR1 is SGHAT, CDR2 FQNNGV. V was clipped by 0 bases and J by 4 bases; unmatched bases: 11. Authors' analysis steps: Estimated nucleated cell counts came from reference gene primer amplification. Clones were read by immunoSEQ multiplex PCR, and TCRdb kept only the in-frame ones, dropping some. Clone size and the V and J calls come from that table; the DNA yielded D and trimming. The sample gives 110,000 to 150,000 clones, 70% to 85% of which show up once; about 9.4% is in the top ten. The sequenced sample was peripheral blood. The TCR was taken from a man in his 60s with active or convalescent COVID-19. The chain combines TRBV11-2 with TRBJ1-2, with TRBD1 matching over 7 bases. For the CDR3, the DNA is TGTGCCAGCAGCTTAGATACTGGCGGGCCAGGGGGCTATGGCTACACCTTC. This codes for CASSLDTGGPGGYGYTF.